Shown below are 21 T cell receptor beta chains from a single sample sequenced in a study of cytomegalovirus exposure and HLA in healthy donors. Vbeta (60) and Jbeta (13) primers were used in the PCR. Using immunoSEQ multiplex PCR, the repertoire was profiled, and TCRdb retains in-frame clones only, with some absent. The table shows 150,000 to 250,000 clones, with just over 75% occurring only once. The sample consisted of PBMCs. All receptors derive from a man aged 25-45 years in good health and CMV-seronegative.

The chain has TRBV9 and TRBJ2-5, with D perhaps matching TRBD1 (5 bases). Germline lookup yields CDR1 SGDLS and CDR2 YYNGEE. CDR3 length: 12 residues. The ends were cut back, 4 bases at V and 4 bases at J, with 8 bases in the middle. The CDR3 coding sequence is TGTGCCAGCAGCCAGGGATTAGAGACCCAGTACTTC. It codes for CASSQGLETQYF.

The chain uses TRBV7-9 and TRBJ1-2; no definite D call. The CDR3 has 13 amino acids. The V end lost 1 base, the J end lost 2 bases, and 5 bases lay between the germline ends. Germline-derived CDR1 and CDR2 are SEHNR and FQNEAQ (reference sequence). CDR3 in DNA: TGTGCCAGCAGCTTAGGAGGGAACTATGGCTACACCTTC. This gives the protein CASSLGGNYGYTF.

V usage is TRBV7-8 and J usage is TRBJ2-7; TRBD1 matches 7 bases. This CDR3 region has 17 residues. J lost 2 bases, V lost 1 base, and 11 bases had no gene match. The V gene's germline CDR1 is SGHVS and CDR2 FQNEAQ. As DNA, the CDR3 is TGTGCCAGCAGCTTAGGTGCTTCCCGGGACAGTGCCTACGAGCAGTACTTC. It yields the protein CASSLGASRDSAYEQYF.

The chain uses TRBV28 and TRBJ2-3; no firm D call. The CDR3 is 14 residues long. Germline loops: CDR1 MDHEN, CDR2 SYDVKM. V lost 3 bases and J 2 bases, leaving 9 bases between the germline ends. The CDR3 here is CASSLFRFTDTQYF. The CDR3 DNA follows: TGTGCCAGCAGTTTGTTCAGATTCACAGATACGCAGTATTTT.

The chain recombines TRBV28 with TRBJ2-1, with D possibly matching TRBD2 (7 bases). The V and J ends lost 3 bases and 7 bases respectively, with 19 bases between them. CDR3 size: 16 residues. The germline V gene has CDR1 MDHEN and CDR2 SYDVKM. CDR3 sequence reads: CASSFTLGGRWNEQFF. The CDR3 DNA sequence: TGTGCCAGCAGTTTCACCCTCGGGGGGCGCTGGAATGAGCAGTTCTTC.

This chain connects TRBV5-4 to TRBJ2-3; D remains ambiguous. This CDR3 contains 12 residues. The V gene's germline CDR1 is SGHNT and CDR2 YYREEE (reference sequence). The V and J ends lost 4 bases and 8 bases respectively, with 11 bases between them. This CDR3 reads CASSPVLGTQYF. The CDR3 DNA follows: TGTGCCAGCAGCCCGGTTCTCGGTACGCAGTATTTT.

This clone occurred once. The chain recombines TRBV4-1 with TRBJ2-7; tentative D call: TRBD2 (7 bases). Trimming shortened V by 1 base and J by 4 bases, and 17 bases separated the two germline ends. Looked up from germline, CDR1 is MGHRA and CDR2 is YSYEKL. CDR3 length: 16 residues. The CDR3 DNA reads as TGCGCCAGCAGCCAAGGGGTCGGGGGGCGGTGGTACGAGCAGTACTTC. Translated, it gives CASSQGVGGRWYEQYF.

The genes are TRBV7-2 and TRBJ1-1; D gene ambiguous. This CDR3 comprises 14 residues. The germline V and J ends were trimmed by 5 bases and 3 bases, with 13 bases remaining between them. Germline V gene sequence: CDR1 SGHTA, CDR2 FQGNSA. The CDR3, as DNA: TGTGCCAGCAGCGGATCCGGGAAAGACACTGAAGCTTTCTTT. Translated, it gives CASSGSGKDTEAFF.

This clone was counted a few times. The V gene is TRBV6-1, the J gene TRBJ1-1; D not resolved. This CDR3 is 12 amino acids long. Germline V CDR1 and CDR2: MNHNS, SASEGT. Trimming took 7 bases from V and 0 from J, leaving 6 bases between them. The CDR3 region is CASTGLNTEAFF. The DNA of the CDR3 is TGTGCCAGCACTGGCCTGAACACTGAAGCTTTCTTT.

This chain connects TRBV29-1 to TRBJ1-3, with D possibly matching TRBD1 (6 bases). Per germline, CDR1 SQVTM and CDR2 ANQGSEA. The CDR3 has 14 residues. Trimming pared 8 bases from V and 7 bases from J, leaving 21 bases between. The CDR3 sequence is CSFQAPGTGNTIYF. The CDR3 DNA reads TGCAGCTTCCAGGCGCCGGGAACAGGGAACACCATATATTTT.

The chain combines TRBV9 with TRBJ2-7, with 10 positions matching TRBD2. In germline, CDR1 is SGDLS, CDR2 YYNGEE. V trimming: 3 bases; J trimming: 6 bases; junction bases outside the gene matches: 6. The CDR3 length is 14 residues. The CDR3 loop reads CASSASGTSVEQYF. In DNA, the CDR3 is TGTGCCAGCAGCGCTTCCGGGACTAGCGTCGAGCAGTACTTC.

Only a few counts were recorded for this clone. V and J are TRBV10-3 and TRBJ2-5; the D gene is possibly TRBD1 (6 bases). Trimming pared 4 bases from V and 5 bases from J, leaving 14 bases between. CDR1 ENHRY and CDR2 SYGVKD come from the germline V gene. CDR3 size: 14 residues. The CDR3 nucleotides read TGTGCCATCAGTGTATCAGGGGCGGAGGAGACCCAGTACTTC. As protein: CAISVSGAEETQYF.

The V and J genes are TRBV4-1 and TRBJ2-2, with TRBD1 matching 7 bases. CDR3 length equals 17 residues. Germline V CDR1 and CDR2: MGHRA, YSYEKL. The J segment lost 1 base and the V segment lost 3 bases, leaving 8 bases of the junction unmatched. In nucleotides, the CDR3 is TGCGCCAGCAGCCATGTTTCACGGACAGGGAACACCGGGGAGCTGTTTTTT. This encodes CASSHVSRTGNTGELFF.

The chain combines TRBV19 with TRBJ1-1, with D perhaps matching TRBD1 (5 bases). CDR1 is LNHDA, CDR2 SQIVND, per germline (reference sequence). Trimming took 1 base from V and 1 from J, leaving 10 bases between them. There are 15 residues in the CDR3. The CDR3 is CASSIGQGSNTEAFF. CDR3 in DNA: TGTGCCAGTAGTATAGGGCAGGGATCGAACACTGAAGCTTTCTTT.

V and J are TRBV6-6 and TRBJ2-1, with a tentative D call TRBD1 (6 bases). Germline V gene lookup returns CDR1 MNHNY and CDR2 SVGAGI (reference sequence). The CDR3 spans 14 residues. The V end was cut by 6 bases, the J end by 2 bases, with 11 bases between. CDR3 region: CASRQGVTYNEQFF. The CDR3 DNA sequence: TGTGCCAGCAGACAGGGCGTGACCTACAATGAGCAGTTCTTC.

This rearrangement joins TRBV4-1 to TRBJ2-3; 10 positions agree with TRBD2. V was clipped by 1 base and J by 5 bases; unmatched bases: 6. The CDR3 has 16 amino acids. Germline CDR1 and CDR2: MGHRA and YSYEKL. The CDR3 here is CASSQGTAGGIDTQYF. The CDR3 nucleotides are TGCGCCAGCAGCCAAGGTACAGCGGGAGGGATAGATACGCAGTATTTT.

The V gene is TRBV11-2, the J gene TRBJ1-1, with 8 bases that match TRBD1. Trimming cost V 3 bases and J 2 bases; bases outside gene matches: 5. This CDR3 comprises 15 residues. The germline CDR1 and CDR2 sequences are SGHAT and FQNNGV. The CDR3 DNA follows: TGTGCCAGCAGCTTGGACAGGGCGGCTAACACTGAAGCTTTCTTT. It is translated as CASSLDRAANTEAFF.

DNA for the CDR3: TGTGCCAGCAGCCCAGGGAGGGTAATTACCTACGAGCAGTACTTC. It codes for CASSPGRVITYEQYF. The V call is TRBV11-1, the J call TRBJ2-7, with 7 nucleotides matching TRBD2. The CDR3 runs to 15 residues. From germline, CDR1 is SGHAT and CDR2 FQDESV (reference sequence). V was clipped by 5 bases and J by 2 bases; unmatched bases: 9.

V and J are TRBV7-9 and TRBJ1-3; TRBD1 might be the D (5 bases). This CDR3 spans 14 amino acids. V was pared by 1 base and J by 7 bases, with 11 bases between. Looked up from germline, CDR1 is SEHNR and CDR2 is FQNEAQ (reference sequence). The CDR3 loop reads CASSLEGAINTIYF. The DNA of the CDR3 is TGTGCCAGCAGCTTAGAAGGGGCTATTAACACCATATATTTT.

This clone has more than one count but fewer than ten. The CDR3 DNA reads as TGTGCCATCAGACCCGGGACTAGCGGCGCCTACAATGAGCAGTTCTTC. It translates to CAIRPGTSGAYNEQFF. This rearrangement joins TRBV10-3 to TRBJ2-1; 11 positions agree with TRBD2. The CDR3 spans 16 residues. CDR1 ENHRY and CDR2 SYGVKD come from the germline V gene. V lost 6 bases, J lost 2 bases, and 6 bases stayed unmatched.

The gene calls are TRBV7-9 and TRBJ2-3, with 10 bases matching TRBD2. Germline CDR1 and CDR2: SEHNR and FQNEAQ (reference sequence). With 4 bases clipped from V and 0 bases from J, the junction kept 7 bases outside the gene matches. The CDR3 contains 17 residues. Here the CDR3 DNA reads TGTGCCAGCAGCTCGCCCGGACTAGCGGATAGCACAGATACGCAGTATTTT. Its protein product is CASSSPGLADSTDTQYF.